The clone carrying this T cell receptor beta chain was seen more than once but under ten times. Its antigen is currently unknown. Amplified TCR beta CDR3 regions came from RNA transcripts. HTBI primers drove first-round RT-PCR of the TCR CDR3. TCRdb re-called the multiplex PCR reads through MiXCR, storing one row per CDR3 protein. The data hold about 290,000 distinct CDR3 sequences, with approximately 19% observed a single time. Clinical symptoms, serum thyroxine, TRAb, thyroid ultrasound and orbital computed tomography established diagnosis. This entry belongs to a study of T cells in Graves' hyperthyroidism and ophthalmopathy. Study-level findings and limits: Median prediction lead before ophthalmopathy onset was around seven months with the model.

Germline V gene sequence: CDR1 DFQATT, CDR2 SNEGSKA (reference sequence). V gave up 5 bases and J gave up 3 bases, with 14 bases separating them. The CDR3 is 14 residues long. The sequence derives from a man aged 50 to 60 with Graves' ophthalmopathy. The chain combines TRBV20-1 with TRBJ1-5, with D unresolved. The specimen sequenced was blood. The CDR3 sequence: CSARWAGFNQPQHF. CDR3 bases: TGCAGTGCTCGGTGGGCGGGGTTCAATCAGCCCCAGCATTTT.